Listed below are T cell receptor beta chains from one sample, sequenced in a study of OX40 agonist ivuxolimab in advanced cancers. Profiled with immunoSEQ multiplex PCR; TCRdb holds only in-frame clones, not every one. Counted here are 55,000 to 90,000 clones, about 82% occurring once; the ten biggest clones make up 1.1%. Here the sequenced sample was CD4+ or CD8+ T cells sorted from blood, taken in a trial of the OX40 agonist ivuxolimab. These receptors were obtained from an adult with an advanced solid tumor such as melanoma, head and neck, liver or kidney cancer. Each CDR3 is given without its conserved first and last residue. A D gene is named only where the DNA matches it firmly. Rows may omit the clone size; those that give it use once, few, many or a size class.

>TRBJ1-6|14|TRBD1|-|TRBV27
ASSPSQGRSNSPLH
>TRBJ1-6|15|-|few|TRBV7-8
ASSWDFLSSYNSPLH
>TRBJ1-5|13|-|-|TRBV18
ASSQGGGVDQPQH
>TRBJ1-6|10|-|-|TRBV6-5
ASSVGGSPLH
>TRBJ2-1|13|TRBD1|-|TRBV19
ASSPPGQGYNEQF
>TRBJ1-4|12|-|-|TRBV5-1
ASTPTATNEKLF
>TRBJ2-7|12|TRBD1|-|TRBV10-1
ASSDRQGAGEQY
>TRBJ1-1|15|-|few|TRBV18
ASSPPGAGAANTEAF
>TRBJ1-5|12|TRBD1|-|TRBV6-6
ASSNQGDNQPQH
>TRBJ2-3|12|-|few|TRBV2
ASRAWGTTDTQY